This T cell receptor (beta chain) comes out of a study of shared clonotypes between healthy human individuals. Study context: Serving as donors were a couple of women and three men, whose ages spanned 18 to 49.

Findings of the study overall: Despite large depth, rarefaction showed incomplete sorted-subset sequencing. Generation probabilities of non-shared clonotypes were lower (relative to those shared by all four donors). Sampling included only blood; tissue repertoires likely differ.

Method: immunoSEQ multiplex PCR; TCRdb's copy keeps in-frame clones and lacks some. The sample yields approximately 2,000,000 clones, about 94% seen once. This CDR3 region has 15 residues. The germline V gene has CDR1 MDHEN and CDR2 SYDVKM. J gave up 3 bases and V 1 base, and 6 bases lay outside the gene matches. Naive CD8 cells comprised CD45RO-negative, CCR7-positively selected cells, excluding terminally differentiated effector memory CD45RA+ cells. Regarding this clone: Its antigen remains unidentified.

Sequenced material: naive CD8+ T cells from PBMCs. The chain is built from TRBV28 and TRBJ2-7; 7 nucleotides line up with TRBD1. This clonotype was sampled from a man younger than 35 in good health. Some clones in this sample may be carry-over from other donors' samples. The CDR3 nucleotides read TGTGCCAGCAGTTTATTGGTGACAGGGTACTACGAGCAGTACTTC. It is translated as CASSLLVTGYYEQYF.